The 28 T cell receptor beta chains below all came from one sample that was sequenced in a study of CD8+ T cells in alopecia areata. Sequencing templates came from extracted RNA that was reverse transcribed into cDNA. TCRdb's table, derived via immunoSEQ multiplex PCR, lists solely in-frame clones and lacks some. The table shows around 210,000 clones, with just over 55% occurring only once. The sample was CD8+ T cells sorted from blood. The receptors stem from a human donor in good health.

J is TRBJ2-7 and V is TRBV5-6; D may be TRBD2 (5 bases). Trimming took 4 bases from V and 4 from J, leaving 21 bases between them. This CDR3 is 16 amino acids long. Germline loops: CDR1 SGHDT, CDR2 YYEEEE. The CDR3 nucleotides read TGTGCCAGCAGCAAAGGAGGCGTCAGTCCCCGATACGAGCAGTACTTC. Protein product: CASSKGGVSPRYEQYF.

DNA of the CDR3: TGCGCCAGCAGCCAAGATTGGGACTATTACAATGAGCAGTTCTTC. This gives the protein CASSQDWDYYNEQFF. The chain joins TRBV4-1 to TRBJ2-1; 7 nucleotides align to TRBD2. Germline CDR1 and CDR2: MGHRA and YSYEKL. V lost 0 bases, J lost 4 bases, and 3 bases stayed unmatched. The CDR3 has 15 residues.

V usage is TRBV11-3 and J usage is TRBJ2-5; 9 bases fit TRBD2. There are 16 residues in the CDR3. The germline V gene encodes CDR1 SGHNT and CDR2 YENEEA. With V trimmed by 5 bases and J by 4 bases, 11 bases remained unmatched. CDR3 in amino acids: CASSPKSSGGLETQYF. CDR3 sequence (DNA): TGTGCCAGCAGCCCGAAGAGTAGCGGGGGCCTAGAGACCCAGTACTTC.

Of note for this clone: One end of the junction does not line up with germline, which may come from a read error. CDR3 in amino acids: CASSVGTGAPSPLHF. CDR3 in DNA: TGTGCCAGCAGCGTAGGTACAGGGGCACCATCACCCCTCCACTTT. The chain employs TRBV13 and TRBJ1-6, with 7 positions matching TRBD1. There are 15 residues in the CDR3. Germline V gene sequence: CDR1 PRHDT, CDR2 FYEKMQ (reference sequence).

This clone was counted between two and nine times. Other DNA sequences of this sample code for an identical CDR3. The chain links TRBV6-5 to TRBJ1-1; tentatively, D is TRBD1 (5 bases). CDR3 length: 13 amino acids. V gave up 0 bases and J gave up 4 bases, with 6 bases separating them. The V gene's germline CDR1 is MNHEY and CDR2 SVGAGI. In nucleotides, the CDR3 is TGTGCCAGCAGTTACTCTGGGGGCACTGAAGCTTTCTTT. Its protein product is CASSYSGGTEAFF.

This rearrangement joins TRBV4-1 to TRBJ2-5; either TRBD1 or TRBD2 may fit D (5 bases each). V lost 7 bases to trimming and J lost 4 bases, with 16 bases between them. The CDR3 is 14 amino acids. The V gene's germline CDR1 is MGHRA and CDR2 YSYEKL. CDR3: CASTLGTGGETQYF. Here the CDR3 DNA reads TGCGCCAGCACCCTGGGGACGGGTGGAGAGACCCAGTACTTC.

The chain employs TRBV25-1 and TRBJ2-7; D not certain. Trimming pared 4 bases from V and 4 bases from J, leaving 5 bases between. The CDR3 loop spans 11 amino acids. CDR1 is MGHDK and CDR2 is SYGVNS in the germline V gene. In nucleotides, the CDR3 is TGTGCCAGCAGTGTTCTGTACGAGCAGTACTTC. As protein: CASSVLYEQYF.

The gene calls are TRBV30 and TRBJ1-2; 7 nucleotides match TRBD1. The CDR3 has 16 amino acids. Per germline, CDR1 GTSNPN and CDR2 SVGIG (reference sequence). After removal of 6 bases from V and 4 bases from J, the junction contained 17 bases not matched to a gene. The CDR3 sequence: CACTGTAPFTSYGYTF. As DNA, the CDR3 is TGTGCCTGCACTGGGACAGCTCCCTTTACTTCCTATGGCTACACCTTC. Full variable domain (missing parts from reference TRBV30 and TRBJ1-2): SQTIHQWPATLVQPVGSPLSLECTVEGTSNPNLYWYRQAAGRGLQLLFYSVGIGQISSEVPQNLSASRPQDRQFILSSKKLLLSDSGFYLCACTGTAPFTSYGYTFGSGTRLTVV.

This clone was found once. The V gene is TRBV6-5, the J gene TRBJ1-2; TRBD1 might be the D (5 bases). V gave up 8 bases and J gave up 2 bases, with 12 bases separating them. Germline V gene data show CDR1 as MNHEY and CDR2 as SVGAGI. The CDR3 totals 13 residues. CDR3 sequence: CASLQGPNYGYTF. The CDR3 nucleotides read TGTGCCAGCCTGCAGGGACCGAACTATGGCTACACCTTC.

In nucleotides, the CDR3 is TGTGCCAGCAGCCCCCACAAAGGGACAGGGGGCGTGGAAGGCTACACCTTC. Amino acids: CASSPHKGTGGVEGYTF. The chain links TRBV9 to TRBJ1-2, with TRBD1 matching 12 bases. The CDR3 is 17 amino acids. V shed 4 bases, J shed 8 bases, and the junction held 15 bases outside the gene matches. Germline V lookup: CDR1 SGDLS, CDR2 YYNGEE.

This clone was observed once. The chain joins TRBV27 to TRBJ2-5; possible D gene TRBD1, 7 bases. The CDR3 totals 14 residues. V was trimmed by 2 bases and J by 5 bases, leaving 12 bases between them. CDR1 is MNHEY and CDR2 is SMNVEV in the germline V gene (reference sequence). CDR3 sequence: CASSLQGGKETQYF. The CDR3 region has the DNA TGTGCCAGCAGTTTACAGGGGGGCAAGGAGACCCAGTACTTC.

CDR3 in amino acids: CASSQDGGTGNTIYF. The CDR3 DNA sequence: TGCGCCAGCAGCCAAGATGGCGGGACGGGAAACACCATATATTTT. V usage is TRBV4-1 and J usage is TRBJ1-3, with a weak D call TRBD1 (5 bases). The V end lost 0 bases, the J end lost 4 bases, and 10 bases lay between the germline ends. The CDR3 is 15 amino acids. The germline V gene encodes CDR1 MGHRA and CDR2 YSYEKL.

The CDR3 coding sequence is TGTGCCAGCAGCTGGTGGGGCGCGAGTGGCTACACCTTC. It yields the protein CASSWWGASGYTF. This chain uses TRBV5-6 with TRBJ1-2; perhaps TRBD1 as D (5 bases). This CDR3 is 13 amino acids long. CDR1 and CDR2 from the germline V gene are SGHDT and YYEEEE. V lost 3 bases to trimming and J lost 7 bases, with 13 bases between them.

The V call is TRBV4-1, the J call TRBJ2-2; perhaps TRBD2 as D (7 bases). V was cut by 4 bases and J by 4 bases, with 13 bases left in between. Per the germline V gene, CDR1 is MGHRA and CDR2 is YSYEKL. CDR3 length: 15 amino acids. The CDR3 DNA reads TGCGCCAGCAGCCCGGCGGGGGCTGTCACCGGGGAGCTGTTTTTT. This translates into CASSPAGAVTGELFF.

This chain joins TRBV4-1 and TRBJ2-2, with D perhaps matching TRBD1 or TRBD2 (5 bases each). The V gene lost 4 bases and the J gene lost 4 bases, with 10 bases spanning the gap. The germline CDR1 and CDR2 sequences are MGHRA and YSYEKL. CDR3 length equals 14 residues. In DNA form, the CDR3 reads TGCGCCAGCAGCCCGGGGCCTCTCACCGGGGAGCTGTTTTTT. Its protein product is CASSPGPLTGELFF.

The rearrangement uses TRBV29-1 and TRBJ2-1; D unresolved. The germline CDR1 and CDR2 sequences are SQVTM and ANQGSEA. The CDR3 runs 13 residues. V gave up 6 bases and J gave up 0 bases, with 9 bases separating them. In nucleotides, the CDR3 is TGCAGCGTGCTCCCGGTCTCCTACAATGAGCAGTTCTTC. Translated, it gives CSVLPVSYNEQFF.

CDR3 coding DNA: TGTGCCAGCAGCCTAGACGCTGGAGAACAAGAGACCCAGTACTTC. Its translation is CASSLDAGEQETQYF. V and J are TRBV7-6 and TRBJ2-5; D is undetermined. CDR1 is SGHVS, CDR2 FNYEAQ, per germline. This CDR3 is built from 15 residues. Trimming pared 5 bases from V and 2 bases from J, leaving 15 bases between.

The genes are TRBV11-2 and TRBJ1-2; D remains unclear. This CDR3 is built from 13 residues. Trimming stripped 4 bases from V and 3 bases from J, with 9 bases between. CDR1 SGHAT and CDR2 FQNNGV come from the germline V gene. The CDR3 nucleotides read TGTGCCAGCAGCTCCGACCAGGACTATGGCTACACCTTC. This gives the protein CASSSDQDYGYTF.

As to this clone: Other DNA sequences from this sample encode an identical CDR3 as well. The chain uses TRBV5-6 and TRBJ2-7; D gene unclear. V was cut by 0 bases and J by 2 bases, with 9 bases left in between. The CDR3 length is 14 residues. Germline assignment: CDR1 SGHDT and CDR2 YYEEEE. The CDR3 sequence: CASSLGGSTYEQYF. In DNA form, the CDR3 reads TGTGCCAGCAGCTTGGGCGGCAGTACCTACGAGCAGTACTTC.

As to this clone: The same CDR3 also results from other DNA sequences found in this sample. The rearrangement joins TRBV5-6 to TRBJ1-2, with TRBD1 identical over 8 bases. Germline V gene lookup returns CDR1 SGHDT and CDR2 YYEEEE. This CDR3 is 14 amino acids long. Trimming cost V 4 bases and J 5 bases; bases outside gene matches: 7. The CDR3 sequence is CASSPGTGVYGYTF. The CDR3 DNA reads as TGTGCCAGCAGCCCTGGGACAGGAGTTTATGGCTACACCTTC.

CDR3 in amino acids: CASSVVRDYNEQFF. The CDR3 DNA reads TGTGCCAGCAGCGTCGTCCGGGATTACAATGAGCAGTTCTTC. The gene calls are TRBV9 and TRBJ2-1, with D maybe TRBD2 (5 bases). CDR1 SGDLS and CDR2 YYNGEE come from the germline V gene. Trimming took 2 bases from V and 4 from J, leaving 10 bases between them. The CDR3 spans 14 residues.

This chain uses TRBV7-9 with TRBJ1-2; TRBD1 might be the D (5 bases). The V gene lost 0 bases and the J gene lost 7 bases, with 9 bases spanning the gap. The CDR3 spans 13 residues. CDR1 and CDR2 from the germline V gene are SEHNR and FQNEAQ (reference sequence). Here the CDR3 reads CASSLAAGTGYTF. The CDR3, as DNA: TGTGCCAGCAGCTTAGCGGCAGGGACTGGCTACACCTTC.

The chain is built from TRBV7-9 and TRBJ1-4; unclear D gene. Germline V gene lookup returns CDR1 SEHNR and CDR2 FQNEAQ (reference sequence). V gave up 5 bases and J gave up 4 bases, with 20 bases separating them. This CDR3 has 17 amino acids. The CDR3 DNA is TGTGCCAGCAGCCCATCTCGAGATAGATCTGGTAATGAAAAACTGTTTTTT. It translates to CASSPSRDRSGNEKLFF.

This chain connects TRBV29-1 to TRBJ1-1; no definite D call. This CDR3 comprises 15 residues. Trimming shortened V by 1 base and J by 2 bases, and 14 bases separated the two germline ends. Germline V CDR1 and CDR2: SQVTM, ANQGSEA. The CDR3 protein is CSVEAPQRHNTEAFF. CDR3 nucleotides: TGCAGCGTTGAAGCCCCGCAAAGACATAACACTGAAGCTTTCTTT.

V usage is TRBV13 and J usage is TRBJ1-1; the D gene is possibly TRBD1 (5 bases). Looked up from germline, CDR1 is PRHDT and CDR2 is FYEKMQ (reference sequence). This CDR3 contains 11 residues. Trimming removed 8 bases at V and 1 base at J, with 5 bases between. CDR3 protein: CASQGNTEAFF. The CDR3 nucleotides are TGTGCCAGCCAGGGGAACACTGAAGCTTTCTTT.

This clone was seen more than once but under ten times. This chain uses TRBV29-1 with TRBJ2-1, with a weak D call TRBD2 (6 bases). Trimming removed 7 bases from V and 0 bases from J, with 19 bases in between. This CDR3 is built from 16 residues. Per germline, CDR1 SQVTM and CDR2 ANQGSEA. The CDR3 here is CSAYLSAGSSYNEQFF. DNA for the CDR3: TGCAGCGCCTACTTATCGGCGGGGAGCTCCTACAATGAGCAGTTCTTC.

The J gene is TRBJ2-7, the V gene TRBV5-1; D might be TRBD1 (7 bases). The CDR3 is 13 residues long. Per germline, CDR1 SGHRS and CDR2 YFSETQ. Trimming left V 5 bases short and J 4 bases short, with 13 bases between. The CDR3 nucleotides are TGCGCCAGCAGGAGGAGGGGGCGTTACGAGCAGTACTTC. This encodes CASRRRGRYEQYF.

This CDR3 is CASSLGERGYTF. The DNA of the CDR3 is TGTGCCAGCAGCTTGGGGGAACGTGGCTACACCTTC. The rearrangement joins TRBV7-9 to TRBJ1-2; the D gene is possibly TRBD1 (5 bases). The V end was cut by 3 bases, the J end by 7 bases, with 9 bases between. Germline V gives CDR1 SEHNR, CDR2 FQNEAQ (reference sequence). This CDR3 comprises 12 residues.